The 10 T cell receptor beta chains reported below all come from one sample, sequenced in a study of blood T cell repertoires in COVID-19. The method was immunoSEQ multiplex PCR; TCRdb's version includes in-frame clones alone and lacks a portion of them. The sample includes 250,000 to 300,000 clones, approximately 88% of them seen just once. The sequencing sample was made of peripheral blood. The receptors here all came from a woman aged 30 to 39 who had recovered from COVID-19.

V usage is TRBV3-1 (or the pseudogene TRBV3-2) and J usage is TRBJ2-5, with 15 nucleotides matching TRBD2. The CDR3 spans 18 residues. Per germline, CDR1 LGHDT and CDR2 YNNKEL (reference sequence). The V segment lost 4 bases and the J segment 7 bases; nucleotides outside the gene matches: 13. The CDR3 DNA follows: TGTGCCAGCAGCCTTCGGGGGACTAGCGGGGGGTCCCTGGGGACCCAGTACTTC. The encoded protein is CASSLRGTSGGSLGTQYF.

This chain links TRBV7-6 with TRBJ1-1; the D gene is possibly TRBD1 (6 bases). CDR1 and CDR2 from the germline V gene are SGHVS and FNYEAQ. V dropped 6 bases and J dropped 7 bases, with 12 bases sitting between them. The CDR3 is made up of 12 amino acids. CDR3 protein: CASSSMTGEAFF. CDR3 nucleotide sequence: TGTGCCAGCAGTTCTATGACAGGTGAAGCTTTCTTT.

The chain carries TRBV4-1 and TRBJ2-2, with 8 bases matching TRBD1. CDR3 length: 17 residues. J was trimmed by 3 bases and V by 1 base; bases with no gene match: 7. Germline-derived CDR1 and CDR2 are MGHRA and YSYEKL. The CDR3 coding sequence is TGCGCCAGCAGCCAAGCGGGACAGGCAGACGACACCGGGGAGCTGTTTTTT. Residues: CASSQAGQADDTGELFF.

This chain uses TRBV6-4 with TRBJ2-1, with 11 bases lining up with TRBD2. The CDR3 is 16 amino acids. Trimming took 5 bases from V and 3 from J; bases not matched to a gene: 6. The germline gives CDR1 MRHNA, CDR2 SNTAGT. The CDR3 nucleotides are TGTGCCAGCAGTTCGTCTAGCGGGGGGATCTACAATGAGCAGTTCTTC. Translation: CASSSSSGGIYNEQFF.

This chain uses TRBV14 with TRBJ2-7; 7 bases fit TRBD1. The CDR3 is 13 residues long. Germline loops: CDR1 SGHDN, CDR2 FVKESK. With V trimmed by 5 bases and J by 9 bases, 10 bases remained unmatched. Here the CDR3 reads CASSVRDRAAQYF. In DNA form, the CDR3 reads TGTGCCAGCAGCGTGCGAGACAGGGCCGCGCAGTACTTC.

Here the CDR3 DNA reads TGTGCCAGCAGTTACGCTACAGGGGGGAACACTGAAGCTTTCTTT. Translation gives CASSYATGGNTEAFF. The rearrangement joins TRBV6-5 to TRBJ1-1; 8 positions match TRBD1. CDR1 is MNHEY and CDR2 is SVGAGI in the germline V gene. With V trimmed by 2 bases and J by 1 base, 3 bases remained unmatched. This CDR3 contains 15 residues.

This chain connects TRBV5-4 to TRBJ2-6; 9 bases fit TRBD1. Losses at the gene ends were 4 bases for V and 0 bases for J; bases not matched to a gene: 5. The CDR3 is 17 residues long. Germline assignment: CDR1 SGHNT and CDR2 YYREEE (reference sequence). The chain's CDR3 is CASSLGQGNSGANVLTF. DNA of the CDR3: TGTGCCAGCAGCCTGGGACAGGGAAACTCTGGGGCCAACGTCCTGACTTTC.

The CDR3 coding sequence is TGTGCCAGCAGCTCTATCACTCCAGGGTTAGAAGGCTACACCTTC. Translated, it gives CASSSITPGLEGYTF. V is TRBV7-9 and J is TRBJ1-2, with D tentatively TRBD1 (5 bases). The CDR3 consists of 15 residues. The V end lost 4 bases, the J end lost 8 bases, and 20 bases lay between the germline ends. Looked up from germline, CDR1 is SEHNR and CDR2 is FQNEAQ (reference sequence). Full variable domain (missing parts from reference TRBV7-9 and TRBJ1-2): DTGVSQNPRHKITKRGQNVTFRCDPISEHNRLYWYRQTLGQGPEFLTYFQNEAQLEKSRLLSDRFSAERPKGSFSTLEIQRTEQGDSAMYLCASSSITPGLEGYTFGSGTRLTVV.

The chain is built from TRBV4-2 and TRBJ1-2; D is ambiguous. The CDR3 totals 12 residues. Germline assignment: CDR1 LGHNA and CDR2 YNFKEQ. V dropped 1 base and J dropped 3 bases, with 3 bases sitting between them. CDR3 nucleotides: TGTGCCAGCAGCCAAGCTGACTATGGCTACACCTTC. Residues: CASSQADYGYTF.

The chain has TRBV28 and TRBJ2-7; tentatively, D is TRBD1 (6 bases). This CDR3 is 13 amino acids long. V shed 2 bases and J shed 4 bases, with 9 bases lying between them. Germline V lookup: CDR1 MDHEN, CDR2 SYDVKM. For the CDR3, the DNA is TGTGCCAGCAGTTTACCACAGGGATACGAGCAGTACTTC. It is translated as CASSLPQGYEQYF.